This TCR beta chain emerged from a study of regulatory dendritic cells for organ transplantation. The data were produced by immunoSEQ multiplex PCR, yet TCRdb's version contains in-frame clones alone and is incomplete. The repertoire consists of 12,000 or so clones, with 74% occurring once and the leading ten covering 0.63%. Sorted T cells were CFSE-labeled and cultured around 5 days with allogeneic regulatory or mature dendritic cells at 1:10. Only one count was recorded for this clone. Its specificity is unknown. Losses at the gene ends were 4 bases for V and 1 base for J; bases not matched to a gene: 5. CDR1 SGDLS and CDR2 YYNGEE come from the germline V gene. The CDR3 has 15 amino acids.

V is TRBV9 and J is TRBJ2-1; TRBD2 matches at 7 bases. The sample was naive CD4+ T cells from blood cultured with regulatory dendritic cells. As for subset: CD45RA+ naive T cells. The clonotype comes from a human donor in good health. DNA of the CDR3: TGTGCCAGCAGCCAAAGCGGGGATTCCTACAATGAGCAGTTCTTC. Translated, it gives CASSQSGDSYNEQFF. Complete variable domain (other parts from reference TRBV9 and TRBJ2-1): DSGVTQTPKHLITATGQRVTLRCSPRSGDLSVYWYQQSLDQGLQFLIQYYNGEERAKGNILERFSAQQFPDLHSELNLSSLELGDSALYFCASSQSGDSYNEQFFGPGTRLTVL.